This passage covers 25 T cell receptor beta chains from one sample sequenced in a study of siplizumab effects on memory and regulatory T cells. Generated by immunoSEQ multiplex PCR, the TCRdb table keeps only in-frame clones and is missing some. The sample contains roughly 100,000 clones, 92% of which appear only once. The sequenced sample consisted of CD4+ T cells sorted from blood. These receptor sequences come from a human donor in good health.

The genes are TRBV5-1 and TRBJ2-1; 16 bases line up with TRBD2. The CDR3 runs 17 residues. Germline assignment: CDR1 SGHRS and CDR2 YFSETQ. J lost 9 bases, V lost 3 bases, and 9 bases had no gene match. CDR3 in DNA: TGCGCCAGCAGCTCCGGGACTAGCGGGAGGGCCCTGGGTGAGCAGTTCTTC. Protein sequence: CASSSGTSGRALGEQFF.

This rearrangement joins TRBV11-2 to TRBJ1-5; the match to TRBD1 covers 9 bases. Germline loops: CDR1 SGHAT, CDR2 FQNNGV. J gave up 6 bases and V 5 bases, and 8 bases lay outside the gene matches. The CDR3 totals 15 residues. CDR3 sequence (DNA): TGTGCCAGCAGCCCGGGACAGGGCTACGGTCAGCCCCAGCATTTT. Its protein product is CASSPGQGYGQPQHF.

The chain combines TRBV10-3 with TRBJ2-5; perhaps TRBD1 as D (5 bases). V was pared by 3 bases and J by 5 bases, with 7 bases between. The CDR3 length is 12 residues. Per germline, CDR1 ENHRY and CDR2 SYGVKD. The CDR3 region is CAISDRVETQYF. Here the CDR3 DNA reads TGTGCCATCAGTGACAGGGTGGAGACCCAGTACTTC.

The J gene is TRBJ2-5, the V gene TRBV6-1, with D possibly being TRBD2 (6 bases). The CDR3 extends over 17 amino acids. V dropped 2 bases and J dropped 3 bases, with 19 bases sitting between them. The germline V gene encodes CDR1 MNHNS and CDR2 SASEGT. The CDR3 sequence is CASSELTGSGQKETQYF. DNA for the CDR3: TGTGCCAGCAGTGAATTGACGGGTAGCGGCCAAAAAGAGACCCAGTACTTC.

The genes are TRBV7-2 and TRBJ2-7; 7 nucleotides match TRBD1. Germline assignment: CDR1 SGHTA and CDR2 FQGNSA. This CDR3 region has 14 residues. Losses at the gene ends were 5 bases for V and 3 bases for J; bases not matched to a gene: 7. The CDR3 loop is CASSLQTGNYEQYF. DNA of the CDR3: TGTGCCAGCAGCCTACAGACAGGGAACTACGAGCAGTACTTC.

V usage is TRBV13 and J usage is TRBJ2-3; TRBD2 aligns across 13 bases. The trim removed 5 bases at V and 6 bases at J, leaving 8 bases unmatched. CDR3 length: 16 residues. Germline assignment: CDR1 PRHDT and CDR2 FYEKMQ (reference sequence). CDR3 protein: CASSVRTSGSRDTQYF. The CDR3 DNA reads TGTGCCAGCAGCGTCCGGACTAGCGGGAGCAGGGATACGCAGTATTTT.

V and J are TRBV9 and TRBJ2-3, with 7 bases matching TRBD1. With V trimmed by 5 bases and J by 0 bases, 6 bases remained unmatched. The CDR3 is 15 amino acids. Germline V gene lookup returns CDR1 SGDLS and CDR2 YYNGEE. This CDR3 reads CASSPGQLSTDTQYF. Written as DNA, the CDR3 is TGTGCCAGCAGTCCGGGACAGCTTAGCACAGATACGCAGTATTTT.

This clone has just a few counts. This chain joins TRBV20-1 and TRBJ2-7; no clear D. This CDR3 is built from 11 residues. Trimming stripped 6 bases from V and 5 bases from J, with 11 bases between. Germline lookup yields CDR1 DFQATT and CDR2 SNEGSKA (reference sequence). The CDR3 DNA follows: TGCAGTGCAGGCGTAACGAACGAGCAGTACTTC. Amino acid sequence: CSAGVTNEQYF.

This chain uses TRBV6-5 with TRBJ2-7, with no clear D. The CDR3 totals 13 residues. Germline lookup yields CDR1 MNHEY and CDR2 SVGAGI. Trimming took 8 bases from V and 5 from J, leaving 16 bases between them. This CDR3 reads CASWTGLANEQYF. The CDR3 DNA reads as TGTGCCAGCTGGACCGGCCTGGCCAACGAGCAGTACTTC.

For the CDR3, the DNA is TGTGCCAGCAGCCCATACACGGGCCCCTACGAGCAGTACTTC. Translated, it gives CASSPYTGPYEQYF. The chain links TRBV4-2 to TRBJ2-7; no clear D. The CDR3 is made up of 14 amino acids. CDR1 and CDR2 from the germline V gene are LGHNA and YNFKEQ. Between the trimmed V and J ends, which lost 4 bases and 2 bases, there was a span of 12 bases.

This chain joins TRBV9 and TRBJ2-7; 9 bases line up with TRBD2. V lost 4 bases and J lost 1; bases outside the gene matches: 6. Germline CDR1 and CDR2: SGDLS and YYNGEE. This CDR3 has 15 residues. CDR3 sequence (DNA): TGTGCCAGCAGCAAGTCGACTAGCGGATCCTACGAGCAGTACTTC. This encodes CASSKSTSGSYEQYF. Full variable domain (outside the CDR3, taken from reference TRBV9 and TRBJ2-7): DSGVTQTPKHLITATGQRVTLRCSPRSGDLSVYWYQQSLDQGLQFLIQYYNGEERAKGNILERFSAQQFPDLHSELNLSSLELGDSALYFCASSKSTSGSYEQYFGPGTRLTVT.

V usage is TRBV7-8 and J usage is TRBJ1-5, with D maybe TRBD1 (6 bases). This CDR3 is built from 16 residues. Germline CDR1 and CDR2: SGHVS and FQNEAQ. Trimming pared 3 bases from V and 8 bases from J, leaving 20 bases between. CDR3 sequence: CASSLGVGGGRKPQHF. The CDR3 DNA reads TGTGCCAGCAGCTTGGGGGTCGGAGGGGGTCGAAAGCCCCAGCATTTT.

This chain connects TRBV11-2 to TRBJ2-2; no reliable D call. Germline V CDR1 and CDR2: SGHAT, FQNNGV. V was pared by 2 bases and J by 7 bases, with 14 bases between. There are 15 residues in the CDR3. The CDR3 DNA reads TGTGCCAGCAGCTTAAGGTGGGGATGGAACGGGGAGCTGTTTTTT. Residues: CASSLRWGWNGELFF.

The chain combines TRBV9 with TRBJ1-3; no definite D call. Germline V gives CDR1 SGDLS, CDR2 YYNGEE. Trimming took off 4 bases at V and 7 bases at J, with 18 bases between the two ends. This CDR3 contains 15 residues. DNA for the CDR3: TGTGCCAGCAGCACCGAGTGGGGTGGTGGGAACACCATATATTTT. Translated, it gives CASSTEWGGGNTIYF.

The J gene is TRBJ2-3, the V gene TRBV11-2, with 8 nucleotides matching TRBD1. The germline CDR1 and CDR2 sequences are SGHAT and FQNNGV. This CDR3 has 16 amino acids. The J segment lost 3 bases and the V segment lost 4 bases, leaving 9 bases of the junction unmatched. Here the CDR3 reads CASSSTGGGTTDTQYF. The CDR3 DNA reads as TGTGCCAGCAGCTCAACAGGGGGAGGTACGACAGATACGCAGTATTTT.

The chain joins TRBV6-6 to TRBJ1-3; no clear D. The germline CDR1 and CDR2 sequences are MNHNY and SVGAGI (reference sequence). The CDR3 runs 13 residues. V was shortened by 5 bases and J by 4 bases, with 9 bases between the two germline ends. The CDR3 DNA follows: TGTGCCAGCAGTGGATACACCGGAAACACCATATATTTT. It encodes CASSGYTGNTIYF.

V is TRBV6-5 and J is TRBJ1-3, with D perhaps matching TRBD1 (6 bases). CDR3 length: 15 residues. CDR1 is MNHEY and CDR2 is SVGAGI in the germline V gene. V lost 6 bases, J lost 4 bases, and 16 bases lay in between. This CDR3 is CASRSSGARGNTIYF. The CDR3, as DNA: TGTGCCAGCAGGTCTTCGGGGGCCCGAGGAAACACCATATATTTT.

J is TRBJ1-1 and V is TRBV5-8, with no clear D. Trimming took 7 bases from V and 2 from J, leaving 12 bases between them. The V gene's germline CDR1 is SGHTS and CDR2 YDEGEE. This CDR3 is 13 amino acids long. The CDR3 bases are TGTGCCAGCGACCCGGGATTTAACACTGAAGCTTTCTTT. Amino acid sequence: CASDPGFNTEAFF.

The chain carries TRBV28 and TRBJ1-2, with D hard to call. Trimming removed 4 bases from V and 8 bases from J, with 17 bases in between. Germline CDR1 MDHEN, CDR2 SYDVKM. The CDR3 has 14 amino acids. DNA for the CDR3: TGTGCCAGCAGTTATAGTGGTGTTTCGCAAGGCTACACCTTC. It codes for CASSYSGVSQGYTF.

The gene calls are TRBV28 and TRBJ2-1; no clear D. The germline gives CDR1 MDHEN, CDR2 SYDVKM. This CDR3 contains 15 residues. Trimming left V 7 bases short and J 6 bases short, with 19 bases between. The CDR3 loop is CASTNNGLVRNEQFF. CDR3 coding DNA: TGTGCCAGCACCAATAACGGGCTAGTCCGCAATGAGCAGTTCTTC.

As DNA, the CDR3 is TGCAGCGTTCGGTCAGGAGATGCGTTCTTC. It translates to CSVRSGDAFF. The rearrangement uses TRBV29-1 and TRBJ2-1; D ambiguous. The length of the CDR3 is 10 residues. Trimming took 5 bases from V and 15 from J, leaving 14 bases between them. Germline V gene sequence: CDR1 SQVTM, CDR2 ANQGSEA.

This chain joins TRBV13 and TRBJ2-2, with D hard to call. The CDR3 consists of 17 residues. Germline CDR1 and CDR2: PRHDT and FYEKMQ (reference sequence). V was pared by 1 base and J by 6 bases, with 18 bases between. CDR3 nucleotide sequence: TGTGCCAGCAGCTTAGAGCTAGGGATGCTCGGTCCCGGGGAGCTGTTTTTT. Amino acid sequence: CASSLELGMLGPGELFF.

This sequence joins TRBV11-3 and TRBJ2-2; maybe TRBD1 (7 bases). Germline V gives CDR1 SGHNT, CDR2 YENEEA. This CDR3 has 16 amino acids. V shed 5 bases and J shed 5 bases, with 18 bases lying between them. The CDR3 coding sequence is TGTGCCAGCAGCAACCGGGTCGCAGGGGGGACCGGGGAGCTGTTTTTT. Amino acids: CASSNRVAGGTGELFF.

The CDR3 is CASSLVRASGNTIYF. Here the CDR3 DNA reads TGTGCCAGCAGCTTAGTGCGGGCCTCTGGAAACACCATATATTTT. This chain connects TRBV7-6 to TRBJ1-3; D is uncertain. Germline loops: CDR1 SGHVS, CDR2 FNYEAQ. The CDR3 is made up of 15 amino acids. The V and J ends lost 1 base and 0 bases respectively, with 7 bases between them.

V usage is TRBV28 and J usage is TRBJ1-5; the match to TRBD1 covers 7 bases. Per the germline V gene, CDR1 is MDHEN and CDR2 is SYDVKM. The CDR3 spans 15 residues. With V trimmed by 3 bases and J by 6 bases, 8 bases remained unmatched. This CDR3 is CASSFSPGGSQPQHF. The CDR3, as DNA: TGTGCCAGCAGTTTCAGCCCAGGGGGTAGTCAGCCCCAGCATTTT. Full variable domain (remainder filled in from reference TRBV28 and TRBJ1-5): DVKVTQSSRYLVKRTGEKVFLECVQDMDHENMFWYRQDPGLGLRLIYFSYDVKMKEKGDIPEGYSVSREKKERFSLILESASTNQTSMYLCASSFSPGGSQPQHFGDGTRLSIL.